This TCR beta chain was documented in a study of T cell repertoires in cytomegalovirus infection. On the study more broadly: Shared public TCR beta signatures pointed to both CMV infection and a matching HLA type. Broader study findings: HLA-C-restricted TCR beta clonotypes specific for CMV led the ex vivo response. Cumulative frequency (of public TCR beta family members) identified carriers of CMV plus the relevant HLA.

TCRdb itself ran the reads through MiXCR, one entry per CDR3 protein. The sample holds 350,000 to 500,000 distinct CDR3 sequences, approximately 31% seen once. The CDR3 length is 14 residues. The V gene lost 5 bases and the J gene lost 8 bases, with 16 bases spanning the gap. In germline, CDR1 is LNHDA, CDR2 SQIVND (reference sequence). The table lists this clonotype with a few counts. No antigen is known for it. The sample taken for sequencing was PBMCs. The receptor comes from a human donor in good health (CMV status not recorded). Some clones in this sample may be carry-over from other donors' samples. The chain couples TRBV19 to TRBJ2-1; the D gene is possibly TRBD1 (6 bases). CDR3: CASSRRDTWHEQFF. CDR3 in DNA: TGTGCCAGTAGTCGCCGGGACACATGGCATGAGCAGTTCTTC.